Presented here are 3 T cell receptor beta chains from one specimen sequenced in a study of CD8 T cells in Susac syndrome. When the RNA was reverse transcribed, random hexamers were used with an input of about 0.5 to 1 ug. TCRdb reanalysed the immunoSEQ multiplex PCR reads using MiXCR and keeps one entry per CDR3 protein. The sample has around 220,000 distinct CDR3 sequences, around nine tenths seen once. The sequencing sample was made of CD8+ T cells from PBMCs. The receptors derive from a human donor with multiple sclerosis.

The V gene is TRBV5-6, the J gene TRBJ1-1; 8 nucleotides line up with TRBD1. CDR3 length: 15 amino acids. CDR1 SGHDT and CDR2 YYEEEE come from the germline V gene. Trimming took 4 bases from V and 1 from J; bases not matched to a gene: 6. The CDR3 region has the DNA TGTGCCAGCAGCCCGACCGGGACAGGGAACACTGAAGCTTTCTTT. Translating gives CASSPTGTGNTEAFF.

CDR3 protein: CASSSGGLTGELFF. DNA of the CDR3: TGTGCCAGCAGCTCAGGGGGCTTAACCGGGGAGCTGTTTTTT. V gene TRBV5-4 combines with J gene TRBJ2-2; 8 bases are a match to TRBD1. Germline lookup yields CDR1 SGHNT and CDR2 YYREEE (reference sequence). This CDR3 region has 14 residues. V was clipped by 3 bases and J by 5 bases; unmatched bases: 3.

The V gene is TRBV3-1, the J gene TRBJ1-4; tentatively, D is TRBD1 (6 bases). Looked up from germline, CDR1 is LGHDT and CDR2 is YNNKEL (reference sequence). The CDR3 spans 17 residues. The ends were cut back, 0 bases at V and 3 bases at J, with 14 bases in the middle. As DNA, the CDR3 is TGTGCCAGCAGCCAAGAACGGGGGGGCTTGGCTAATGAAAAACTGTTTTTT. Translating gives CASSQERGGLANEKLFF.